This T cell receptor (beta chain) was captured by sequencing in a study of blood T cell repertoires in COVID-19. Study in general: Italy, Spain and the United States were the sources of the convalescent and acute COVID-19 samples.

Under the authors' procedure: It was from reference gene primer amplification that nucleated cell counts were estimated. Generated by immunoSEQ multiplex PCR, the TCRdb table keeps only in-frame clones and is missing some. That table furnishes V, J and clone size, whereas the DNA furnished D and trimming. The sample records roughly 200,000 clones, about nine tenths being singletons. This study enrolled people aged about 18 to 100 from about two dozen US geographic areas. Sequenced material: PBMCs or T cells enriched from blood (not recorded which). The sequence came from a man aged 30 to 45 in a cohort exposed to, infected with or recovered from COVID-19 (not recorded which).

The CDR3 bases are TGTGCCAGCAGCTTAGGTCCGGGAGGGAATTACAATGAGCAGTTCTTC. Translated: CASSLGPGGNYNEQFF. The chain combines TRBV11-3 with TRBJ2-1; 8 nucleotides line up with TRBD2. Germline CDR1 is SGHNT and CDR2 is YENEEA. The CDR3 loop spans 16 amino acids. Losses at the gene ends were 1 base for V and 4 bases for J; bases not matched to a gene: 6.